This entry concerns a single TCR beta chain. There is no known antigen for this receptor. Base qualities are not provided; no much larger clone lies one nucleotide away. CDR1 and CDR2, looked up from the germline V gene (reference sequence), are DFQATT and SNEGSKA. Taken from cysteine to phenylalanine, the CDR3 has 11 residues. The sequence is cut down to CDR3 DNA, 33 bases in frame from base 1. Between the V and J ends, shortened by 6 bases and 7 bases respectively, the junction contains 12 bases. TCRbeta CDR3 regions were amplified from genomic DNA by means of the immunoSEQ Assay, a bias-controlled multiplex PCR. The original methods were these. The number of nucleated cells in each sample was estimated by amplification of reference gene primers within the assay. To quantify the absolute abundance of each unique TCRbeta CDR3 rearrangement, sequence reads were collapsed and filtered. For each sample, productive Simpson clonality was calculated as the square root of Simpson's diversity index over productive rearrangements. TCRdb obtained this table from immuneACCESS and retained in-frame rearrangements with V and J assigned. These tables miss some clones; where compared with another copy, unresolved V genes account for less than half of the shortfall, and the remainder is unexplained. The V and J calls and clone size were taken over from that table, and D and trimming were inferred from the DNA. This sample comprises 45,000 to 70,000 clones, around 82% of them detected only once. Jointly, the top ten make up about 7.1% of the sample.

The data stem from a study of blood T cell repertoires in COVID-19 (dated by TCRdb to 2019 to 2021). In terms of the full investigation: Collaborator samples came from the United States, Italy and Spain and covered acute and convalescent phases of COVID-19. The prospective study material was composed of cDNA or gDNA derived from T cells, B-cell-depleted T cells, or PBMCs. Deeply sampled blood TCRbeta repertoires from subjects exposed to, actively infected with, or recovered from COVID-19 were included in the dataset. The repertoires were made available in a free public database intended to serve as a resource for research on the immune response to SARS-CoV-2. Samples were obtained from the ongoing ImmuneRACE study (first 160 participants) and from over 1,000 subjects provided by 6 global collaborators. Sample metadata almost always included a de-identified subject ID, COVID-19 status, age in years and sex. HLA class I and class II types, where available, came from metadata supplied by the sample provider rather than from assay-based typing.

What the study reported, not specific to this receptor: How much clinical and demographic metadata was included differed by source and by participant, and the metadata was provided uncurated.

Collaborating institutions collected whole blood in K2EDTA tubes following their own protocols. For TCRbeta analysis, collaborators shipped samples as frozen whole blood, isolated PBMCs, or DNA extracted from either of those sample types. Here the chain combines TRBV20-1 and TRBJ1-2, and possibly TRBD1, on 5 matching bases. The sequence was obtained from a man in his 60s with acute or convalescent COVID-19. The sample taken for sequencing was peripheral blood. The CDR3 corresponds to CSASRGGGYTF. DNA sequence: TGCAGTGCCTCTAGGGGAGGTGGCTACACCTTC.